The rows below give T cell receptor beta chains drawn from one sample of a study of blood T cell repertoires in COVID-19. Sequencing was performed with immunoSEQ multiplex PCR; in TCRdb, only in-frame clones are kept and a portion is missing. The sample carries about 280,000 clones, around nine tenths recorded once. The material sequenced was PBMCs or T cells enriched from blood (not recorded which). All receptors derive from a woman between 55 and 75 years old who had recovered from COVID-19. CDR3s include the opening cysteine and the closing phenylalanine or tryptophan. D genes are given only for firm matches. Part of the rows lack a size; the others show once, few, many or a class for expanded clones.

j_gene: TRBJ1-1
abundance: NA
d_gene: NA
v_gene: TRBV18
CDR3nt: TGTGCCAGCTCACTGACCGGGACGGGACTCATGAACACTGAAGCTTTCTTT
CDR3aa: CASSLTGTGLMNTEAFF

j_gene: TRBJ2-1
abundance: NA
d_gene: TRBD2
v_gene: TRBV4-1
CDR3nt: TGCGCCAGCAGCCAAATCGACATGGGACTAGCAGGCCTCAATGAGCAGTTCTTC
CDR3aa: CASSQIDMGLAGLNEQFF

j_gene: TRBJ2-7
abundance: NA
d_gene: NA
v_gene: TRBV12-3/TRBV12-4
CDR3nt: TGTGCCAGCAGAGACAGGCTGTCCTACGAGCAGTACTTC
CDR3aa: CASRDRLSYEQYF

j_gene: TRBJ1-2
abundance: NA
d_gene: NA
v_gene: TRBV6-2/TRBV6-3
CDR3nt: TGTGCCAGCAGTTACAGTTCGGGAAGCTATGGCTACACCTTC
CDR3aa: CASSYSSGSYGYTF

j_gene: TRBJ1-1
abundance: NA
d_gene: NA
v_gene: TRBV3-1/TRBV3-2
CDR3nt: TGTGCCAGCAGCCCCAGGCAAAACACTGAAGCTTTCTTT
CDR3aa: CASSPRQNTEAFF

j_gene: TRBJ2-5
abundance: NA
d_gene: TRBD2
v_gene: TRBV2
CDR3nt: TGTGCCAGCATCCGGGCTAGCGGGGGGGCAATCCGAGAGACCCAGTACTTC
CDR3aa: CASIRASGGAIRETQYF

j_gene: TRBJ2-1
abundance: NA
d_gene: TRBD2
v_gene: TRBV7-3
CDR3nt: TGTGCCAGCAGCTTTGGTAGCGGGAGTGATAATGAGCAGTTCTTC
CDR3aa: CASSFGSGSDNEQFF

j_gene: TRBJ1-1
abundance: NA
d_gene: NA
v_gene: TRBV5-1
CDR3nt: TGCGCCAGCAGCGGATCAGGAGCGGGTGGCACTGAAGCTTTCTTT
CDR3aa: CASSGSGAGGTEAFF

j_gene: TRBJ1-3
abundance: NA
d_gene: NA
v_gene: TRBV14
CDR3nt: TGTGCCAGCAGCCCCCGGACACCTGGAAACACCATATATTTT
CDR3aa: CASSPRTPGNTIYF

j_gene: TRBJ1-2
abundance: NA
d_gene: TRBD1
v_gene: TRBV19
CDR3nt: TGTGCCAGTAACGGACAGGGGCTCTATGGCTACACCTTC
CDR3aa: CASNGQGLYGYTF

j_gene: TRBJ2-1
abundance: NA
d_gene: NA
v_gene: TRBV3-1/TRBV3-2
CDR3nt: TGTGCCAGCAGCCAAGAAGGCGTCCGGGTTAATGAGCAGTTCTTC
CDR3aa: CASSQEGVRVNEQFF

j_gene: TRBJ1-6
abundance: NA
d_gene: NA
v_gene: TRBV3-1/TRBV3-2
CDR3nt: TGTGCCAGCAGCCAGAGGACAGATGGTAATTCACCCCTCCACTTT
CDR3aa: CASSQRTDGNSPLHF

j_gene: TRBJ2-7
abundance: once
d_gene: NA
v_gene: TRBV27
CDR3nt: TGTGCCAGCAGTTCGGACTCCTGGGGCTACGAGCAGTACTTC
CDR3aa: CASSSDSWGYEQYF

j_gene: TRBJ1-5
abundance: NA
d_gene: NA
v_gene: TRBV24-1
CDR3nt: TGTGCCACCGAATCCGGGGTCTCGTTTCAGCCCCAGCATTTT
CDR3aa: CATESGVSFQPQHF

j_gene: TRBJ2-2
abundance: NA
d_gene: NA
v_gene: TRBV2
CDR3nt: TGTGCCAGCCACCGGGACACGGGTGCCGGGGAGCTGTTTTTT
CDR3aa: CASHRDTGAGELFF

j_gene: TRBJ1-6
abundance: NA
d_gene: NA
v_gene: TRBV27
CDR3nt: TGTGCCAGCAGTGGGATCGGGAGGCGGTATTTGGATAATTCACCCCTCCACTTT
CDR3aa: CASSGIGRRYLDNSPLHF

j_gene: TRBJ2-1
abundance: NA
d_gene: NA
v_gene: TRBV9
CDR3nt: TGTGCCAGCAGCGAACTAGCCTACAATGAGCAGTTCTTC
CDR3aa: CASSELAYNEQFF

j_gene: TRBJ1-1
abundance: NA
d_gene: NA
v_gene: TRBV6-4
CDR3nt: TGTGCCAGCAGTGACTCGACCAGGGGTACTGAAGCTTTCTTT
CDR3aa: CASSDSTRGTEAFF

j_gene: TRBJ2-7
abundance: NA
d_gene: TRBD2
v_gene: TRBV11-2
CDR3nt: TGTGCCAGCAGCTTTCTAAGGGGTACTAGCGGGGGCCAGCAGTACTTC
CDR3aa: CASSFLRGTSGGQQYF

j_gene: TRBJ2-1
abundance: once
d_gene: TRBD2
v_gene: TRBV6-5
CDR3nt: TGTGCCAGCAGTTACGGCCTTGGGGGGGCCTACAATGAGCAGTTCTTC
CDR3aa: CASSYGLGGAYNEQFF

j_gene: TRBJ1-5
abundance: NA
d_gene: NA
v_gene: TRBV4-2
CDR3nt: TGTGCCAGCAGCCAAGACCAGACAGGCCACAATCAGCCCCAGCATTTT
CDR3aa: CASSQDQTGHNQPQHF

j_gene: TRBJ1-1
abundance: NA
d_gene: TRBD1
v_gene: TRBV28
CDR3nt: TGTGCCAGCAGGCGACAGGGGGCTGAAGCTTTCTTT
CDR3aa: CASRRQGAEAFF